This is a list of T cell receptor beta chains from one sample in a study of synovial regulatory T cells in juvenile arthritis. Sequenced by immunoSEQ multiplex PCR; TCRdb stores in-frame clones only, minus some. The sample's table shows around 9,500 clones. Sequencing was carried out using Treg cells from blood. The receptors come from a donor younger than 30 with juvenile idiopathic arthritis. CDR3s include the opening cysteine and the closing phenylalanine or tryptophan. Clone size is shown for a subset of rows, as once, few, many or a class of expanded clone.

CDR3 protein,clone size,J gene,V gene
CASSAGREGEAFF,-,TRBJ1-1,TRBV10-2
CASSSQGQGYSNQPQHF,-,TRBJ1-5,TRBV5-4
CASSHNQPQHF,-,TRBJ1-5,TRBV28
CASSFLGQGLTNYGYTF,-,TRBJ1-2,TRBV28
CASSESLSGVRGNTEAFF,-,TRBJ1-1,TRBV10-1
CASSLGQGTDTQYF,-,TRBJ2-3,TRBV27
CASSLRQAGTDTQYF,medium-sized,TRBJ2-3,TRBV5-6
CASSDNLNTEAFF,-,TRBJ1-1,TRBV16
CASRRTGNTGELFF,-,TRBJ2-2,TRBV27
CASSWNQNTGELFF,medium-sized,TRBJ2-2,TRBV6-4
CASSRKSADTEAFF,medium-sized,TRBJ1-1,TRBV6-5
CASSKAGTGFMNTEAFF,-,TRBJ1-1,TRBV6-1
CSIQRDSRTEAFF,-,TRBJ1-1,TRBV29-1
CASGLGGQASAGNTIYF,-,TRBJ1-3,TRBV12-5
CASSSQGIGNTIYF,-,TRBJ1-3,TRBV7-2
CASSPSQPINYGYTF,-,TRBJ1-2,TRBV18
CASSAGRTGVGGNKNIQYF,medium-sized,TRBJ2-4,TRBV5-6
CASSQNRNTGELFF,-,TRBJ2-2,TRBV14
CASSTFPGLAGSEQYF,medium-sized,TRBJ2-7,TRBV19
CASSQDYDTNTGELFF,-,TRBJ2-2,TRBV4-3
CASSPEGSSYNSPLHF,-,TRBJ1-6,TRBV5-1
CASSQDYNLSGNTIYF,-,TRBJ1-3,TRBV4-1
CASTKGHQNTEAFF,-,TRBJ1-1,TRBV6-1